This T cell receptor (beta chain) was recovered during a study of OX40 agonist ivuxolimab in advanced cancers. Study-level information: Ivuxolimab doses were 0.01, 0.1, 0.3, 1.5, 3 or 10 mg/kg every 2 weeks. Overall study findings and caveats: Researchers did not establish what antigens the expanded peripheral T cells target.

Autoimmune disease history or systemic immunosuppression led to patient exclusion. The table came from immunoSEQ multiplex PCR; TCRdb's copy has only in-frame clones and leaves some out. The sample yields about 73,000 clones, roughly 86% seen once. The CDR3 is 11 amino acids. Deletions cut 5 bases from V and 1 base from J, with 5 bases between. CDR1 is SQVTM, CDR2 ANQGSEA, per germline. This clone was seen more than once but under ten times. Its antigen is unidentified. The TCR was taken from an adult with an advanced solid tumor such as melanoma, head and neck, liver or kidney cancer. Source: CD4+ or CD8+ T cells sorted from blood, taken in a trial of the OX40 agonist ivuxolimab. The genes are TRBV29-1 and TRBJ1-1, with no clear D. CDR3 in DNA: TGCAGCGTTTTAGGGAACACTGAAGCTTTCTTT. Encoded protein: CSVLGNTEAFF.